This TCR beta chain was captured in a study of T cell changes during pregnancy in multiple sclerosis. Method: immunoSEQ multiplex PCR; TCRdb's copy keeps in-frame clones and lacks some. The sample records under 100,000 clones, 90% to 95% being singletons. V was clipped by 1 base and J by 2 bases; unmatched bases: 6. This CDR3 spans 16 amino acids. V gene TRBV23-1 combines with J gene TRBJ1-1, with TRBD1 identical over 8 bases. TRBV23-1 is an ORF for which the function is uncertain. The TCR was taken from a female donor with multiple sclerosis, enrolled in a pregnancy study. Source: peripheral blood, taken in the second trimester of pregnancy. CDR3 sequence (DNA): TGCGCCAGCAGTCAATGCGTGGGACAGGTAAACACTGAAGCTTTCTTT. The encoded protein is CASSQCVGQVNTEAFF.